The present T cell receptor (beta chain) was sequenced within a study of T cell responses to AZD1222 COVID-19 vaccine. The CDR3 is 17 residues long. V was cut by 5 bases and J by 4 bases, with 21 bases left in between. Germline CDR1 SGHVS, CDR2 FQNEAQ. This table comes from immunoSEQ multiplex PCR, and its TCRdb copy is limited to in-frame clones, with some not included. The table has 85,000 to 130,000 clones, about 83% seen once. This clone was seen only once. Its antigen is currently unknown. Notes on the study in general: Spike-specific TCR breadth and depth grew following two AZD1222 doses.

The chain carries TRBV7-8 and TRBJ1-3; D may be TRBD1 (5 bases). This sequence originates from an adult in good health. The material was peripheral blood, obtained on day 0 of AZD1222 vaccination. The CDR3 sequence: CASSEGQIRSSGNTIYF. CDR3 nucleotide sequence: TGTGCCAGCAGCGAAGGACAAATACGATCATCAGGAAACACCATATATTTT.